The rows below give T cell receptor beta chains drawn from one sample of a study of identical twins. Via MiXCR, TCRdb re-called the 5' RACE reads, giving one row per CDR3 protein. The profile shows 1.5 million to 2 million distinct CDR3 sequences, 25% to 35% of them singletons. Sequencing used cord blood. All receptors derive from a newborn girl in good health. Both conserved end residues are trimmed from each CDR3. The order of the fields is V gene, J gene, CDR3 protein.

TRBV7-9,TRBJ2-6,ASQREAGGANVLT
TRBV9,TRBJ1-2,ASSSPVGPTGAGYDYT
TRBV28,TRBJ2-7,ASSPSGTWY
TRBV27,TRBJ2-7,ASSPGLAVYEQY
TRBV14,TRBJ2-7,ASSLQAYEQY
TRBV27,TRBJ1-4,ASSPGLPTNEKLF
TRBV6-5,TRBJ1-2,ASSYSLSPVKMVGYT
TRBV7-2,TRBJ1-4,ASSPDRGQSEKLF
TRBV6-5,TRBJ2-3,ASRLPGLATDTQY
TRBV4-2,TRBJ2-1,ASSQGGLAGGQNEQF
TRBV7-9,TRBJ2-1,ASSFTKSSYNEQF
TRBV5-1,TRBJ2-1,TSSYREVRYNEQF
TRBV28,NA,ASRTGTPSSYNEQY
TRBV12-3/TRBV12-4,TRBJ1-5,ASSSLGAGQQPQH
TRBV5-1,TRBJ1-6,ASSFGREYKNSPLH
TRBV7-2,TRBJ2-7,ASSLLGTSGVSYEQY